The 19 T cell receptor beta chains below were found in one sample sequenced in a study of blood T cell repertoires in COVID-19. TCRdb keeps only in-frame clones here, not all; method: immunoSEQ multiplex PCR. This table holds roughly 200,000 clones, roughly 80% found once. The sample comprised peripheral blood. The receptors shown here come from a woman over 75 with COVID-19, enrolled during active disease.

This sequence joins TRBV6-5 and TRBJ2-7; 7 bases map to TRBD1. From germline, CDR1 is MNHEY and CDR2 SVGAGI. V gave up 5 bases and J gave up 6 bases; unmatched junction bases: 7. This CDR3 spans 13 amino acids. The CDR3 protein is CASSRDRASEQYV. DNA for the CDR3: TGTGCCAGCAGTAGAGACAGGGCGTCCGAGCAGTACGTC.

This chain connects TRBV29-1 to TRBJ1-1; D might be TRBD1 (6 bases). The germline V gene encodes CDR1 SQVTM and CDR2 ANQGSEA. The length of the CDR3 is 13 residues. Trimming took 5 bases from V and 4 from J, leaving 14 bases between them. The CDR3 is CSVITGLSTEAFF. DNA of the CDR3: TGCAGCGTTATAACAGGGTTGAGCACTGAAGCTTTCTTT. Using reference TRBV29-1 and TRBJ1-1 for the parts outside the CDR3, the full variable domain is SAVISQKPSRDICQRGTSLTIQCQVDSQVTMMFWYRQQPGQSLTLIATANQGSEATYESGFVIDKFPISRPNLTFSTLTVSNMSPEDSSIYLCSVITGLSTEAFFGQGTRLTVV.

This chain links TRBV6-6 with TRBJ1-4; 8 positions agree with TRBD1. The CDR3 extends over 15 amino acids. Germline assignment: CDR1 MNHNY and CDR2 SVGAGI (reference sequence). With V trimmed by 6 bases and J by 3 bases, 6 bases remained unmatched. CDR3 sequence reads: CASRGDRTPNEKLFF. Here the CDR3 DNA reads TGTGCCAGCAGAGGGGACAGGACCCCTAATGAAAAACTGTTTTTT.

The rearrangement joins TRBV27 to TRBJ1-2, with D perhaps matching TRBD1 (6 bases). Deletions cut 3 bases from V and 4 bases from J, with 12 bases between. This CDR3 has 14 amino acids. Germline V gene data show CDR1 as MNHEY and CDR2 as SMNVEV (reference sequence). DNA for the CDR3: TGTGCCAGCAGTTTGCGGGGGGCGGGCTATGGCTACACCTTC. Translation: CASSLRGAGYGYTF.

The chain employs TRBV24-1 and TRBJ1-4, with D uncertain. The V gene's germline CDR1 is KGHDR and CDR2 SFDVKD. There are 15 residues in the CDR3. V lost 3 bases, J lost 8 bases, and 15 bases lay in between. The DNA of the CDR3 is TGTGCCACCAGTGATCGCCGGCGGGATGGCGAAAAACTGTTTTTT. Amino acid sequence: CATSDRRRDGEKLFF.

This chain connects TRBV7-9 to TRBJ1-2, with a tentative D call TRBD1 (5 bases). V was clipped by 3 bases and J by 6 bases, with 14 bases between them. The CDR3 runs 14 residues. Germline assignment: CDR1 SEHNR and CDR2 FQNEAQ (reference sequence). For the CDR3, the DNA is TGTGCCAGCAGCTTCGCCCCGACAGTACATGGCTACACCTTC. Residues: CASSFAPTVHGYTF. Using reference TRBV7-9 and TRBJ1-2 for the parts outside the CDR3, the full variable domain is DTGVSQNPRHKITKRGQNVTFRCDPISEHNRLYWYRQTLGQGPEFLTYFQNEAQLEKSRLLSDRFSAERPKGSFSTLEIQRTEQGDSAMYLCASSFAPTVHGYTFGSGTRLTVV.

Turning to this clone: Germline and junction disagree at one end, which may indicate a read error. V usage is TRBV19 and J usage is TRBJ1-5; D gene uncertain. This CDR3 spans 13 amino acids. Germline values: CDR1 LNHDA, CDR2 SQIVND (reference sequence). Here the CDR3 reads CTSSEAGGQPQHF. CDR3 nucleotide sequence: TGTACCAGTAGTGAGGCAGGAGGGCAGCCCCAGCATTTT. The variable domain in full, completed from reference TRBV19 and TRBJ1-5, reads DGGITQSPKYLFRKEGQNVTLSCEQNLNHDAMYWYRQDPGQGLRLIYYSQIVNDFQKGDIAEGYSVSREKKESFPLTVTSAQKNPTAFYLCTSSEAGGQPQHFGDGTRLSIL.

The V and J genes are TRBV7-2 and TRBJ2-4; possibly TRBD1 for D (6 bases). The CDR3 runs to 17 residues. From germline, CDR1 is SGHTA and CDR2 FQGNSA. V lost 1 base and J lost 2, with 15 bases in between. CDR3 amino acids: CASSLEALGQTKNIQYF. CDR3 sequence (DNA): TGTGCCAGCAGCTTAGAAGCTCTGGGACAAACCAAAAACATTCAGTACTTC.

The count of this clone is one. The rearrangement uses TRBV12-3 or TRBV12-4 and TRBJ1-1; TRBD1 matches at 7 bases. The CDR3 loop spans 12 amino acids. J was trimmed by 7 bases and V by 5 bases; bases with no gene match: 4. CDR3 sequence reads: CASSGDRVEAFF. Here the CDR3 DNA reads TGTGCCAGCAGTGGCGACAGGGTTGAAGCTTTCTTT.

This clone was counted between two and nine times. The V gene is TRBV5-1, the J gene TRBJ1-1, with D maybe TRBD1 (6 bases). Trimming left V 3 bases short and J 5 bases short, with 14 bases between. The CDR3 is made up of 14 amino acids. The germline gives CDR1 SGHRS, CDR2 YFSETQ. The chain's CDR3 is CASSSQGVITEAFF. The CDR3 bases are TGCGCCAGCAGCTCACAGGGAGTTATAACTGAAGCTTTCTTT.

This clone occurred once. CDR3 nucleotides: TGTGCCAGCCGGGACAGCGGAAGGGGCTACACCTTC. Translation gives CASRDSGRGYTF. The chain links TRBV25-1 to TRBJ1-2; TRBD1 matches at 7 bases. CDR1 is MGHDK and CDR2 is SYGVNS in the germline V gene. The CDR3 runs to 12 residues. Trimming at V came to 8 bases and at J to 8 bases, leaving 8 bases not matched to a gene.

The chain uses TRBV19 and TRBJ2-1, with D possibly TRBD1 on 5 matching bases. The CDR3 is made up of 16 amino acids. CDR1 is LNHDA, CDR2 SQIVND, per germline (reference sequence). Between the trimmed V and J ends, which lost 0 bases and 5 bases, there was a span of 14 bases. CDR3 amino acids: CASSIDRAGSNNEQFF. CDR3 in DNA: TGTGCCAGTAGTATAGATCGGGCAGGGTCCAACAATGAGCAGTTCTTC.

The genes are TRBV10-2 and TRBJ1-1, with 7 bases aligning to TRBD1. J gave up 3 bases and V 6 bases, and 7 bases lay outside the gene matches. CDR3 size: 14 residues. Germline lookup yields CDR1 WSHSY and CDR2 SAAADI. CDR3 DNA: TGCGCCAGCAGACGTACAGGGGTTGACACTGAAGCTTTCTTT. This encodes CASRRTGVDTEAFF.

The chain combines TRBV20-1 with TRBJ2-7; D possibly corresponds to TRBD1 (5 bases). V was clipped by 6 bases and J by 5 bases, with 11 bases between them. CDR3 length: 11 amino acids. Germline V gene data show CDR1 as DFQATT and CDR2 as SNEGSKA (reference sequence). CDR3: CSAGQGDEQYV. The DNA for the CDR3 is TGCAGTGCCGGGCAAGGGGACGAGCAGTACGTC.

The chain links TRBV9 to TRBJ1-2, with 7 positions matching TRBD1. Trimming cost V 0 bases and J 4 bases; bases outside gene matches: 9. The CDR3 sequence is 16 residues long. CDR1 and CDR2 from the germline V gene are SGDLS and YYNGEE. The CDR3 DNA sequence: TGTGCCAGCAGCGTAGTCGGGGCAGGGGGAGTCTATGGCTACACCTTC. Translation gives CASSVVGAGGVYGYTF.

This chain uses TRBV28 with TRBJ1-1; tentative D call: TRBD1 (6 bases). Trimming took 5 bases from V and 6 from J, leaving 22 bases between them. This CDR3 has 16 residues. Germline V gene lookup returns CDR1 MDHEN and CDR2 SYDVKM. The DNA for the CDR3 is TGTGCCAGCAGTAGCCTCCCAGGGGTCATCGCCGCTGAAGCTTTCTTT. Translation: CASSSLPGVIAAEAFF.

The J gene is TRBJ1-2, the V gene TRBV18; D is undetermined. Germline V gene sequence: CDR1 KGHSH, CDR2 LQKENI. V was pared by 5 bases and J by 6 bases, with 16 bases between. The CDR3 consists of 14 residues. CDR3 DNA sequence: TGTGCCAGCTCAGGGTTGCAAGCGGAGGATGGCTACACCTTC. Protein: CASSGLQAEDGYTF.

This clone was found once. This rearrangement joins TRBV11-2 to TRBJ2-3; D possibly corresponds to TRBD2 (5 bases). V lost 9 bases and J lost 5, with 15 bases in between. The germline CDR1 and CDR2 sequences are SGHAT and FQNNGV. The CDR3 contains 13 residues. The chain's CDR3 is CASSRRGLDTQYF. The DNA of the CDR3 is TGTGCCAGTTCCCGACGGGGTCTAGATACGCAGTATTTT.

The J gene is TRBJ2-7, the V gene TRBV20-1; 7 bases are a match to TRBD2. The CDR3 consists of 11 residues. J lost 3 bases, V lost 8 bases, and 4 bases had no gene match. Germline CDR1 is DFQATT and CDR2 is SNEGSKA (reference sequence). The CDR3 sequence is CSTGGGYEQYF. The CDR3 DNA is TGCAGTACTGGCGGGGGCTACGAGCAGTACTTC.